The sequence of this T cell receptor (beta chain) was determined in a study of a mutant IDH1 vaccine in newly diagnosed glioma. Turning to the study itself: It was radiotherapy, temozolomide, or both that patients received previously, with most receiving both. Overall study results and limits: Patients mounted vaccine-induced immune responses in about 92% of cases. Pseudoprogression seemed unrelated to changes in top peripheral T cell clonotypes.

Germline CDR1 LNHNV, CDR2 YYDKDF (reference sequence). With 3 bases removed from V and 0 bases from J, the gap between germline ends came to 9 bases. The CDR3 has 16 amino acids. As for this clone: What it binds is unknown.

Profiling relied on immunoSEQ multiplex PCR, and the TCRdb table lists in-frame clones only, not all of them. The sample shows more than 25,000 clones, 70% to 85% of them seen only once. Time point indicated: week 5, during vaccination. The investigators gave 300 ug of mutant IDH1 20-mer peptide in each vaccine dose, together with topical imiquimod. Donor diagnoses consisted of new WHO grade 3 or 4 IDH1-mutant, ATRX-lost astrocytomas. Sequenced material: PBMCs, taken from a glioma patient whose treatment included an IDH1 peptide vaccine. The sequence was collected from a man between 35 and 55 years old with glioma. Some clones in this sample may be carry-over from other donors' samples. The chain combines TRBV15 with TRBJ2-6; D gene uncertain. The CDR3 region has the DNA TGTGCCACCAGCAGGGAAGTAGGCTCTGGGGCCAACGTCCTGACTTTC. Its protein is CATSREVGSGANVLTF.